This entry describes one T cell receptor (beta chain). The antigen is unknown. The sample comes from a study of T cell responses to AZD1222 COVID-19 vaccine. The assay was immunoSEQ multiplex PCR, and TCRdb's table has in-frame clones only and misses some. The sample includes 160,000 or so clones, 91% seen only once; the top ten take 1.9%. The CDR3 runs 15 residues. Per germline, CDR1 MRHNA and CDR2 SNTAGT. Trimming cost V 0 bases and J 3 bases, with 11 bases left between them. Broader study findings: There were repertoire samples only from the period after the peak T cell response. Only five or six individuals given AZD1222 were seropositive at baseline. Donors were chiefly white British, with a greater number of females, and clonal diversity was perhaps underestimated. Elevations in Spike-specific TCR breadth and depth followed administration of two AZD1222 doses.

The J gene is TRBJ1-1, the V gene TRBV6-4, with no clear D. Specimen: peripheral blood, collected on day 0 of AZD1222 vaccination. The receptor's source is an adult in good health. The CDR3 DNA sequence: TGTGCCAGCAGTGACTCTCGGTCAGGAGACACTGAAGCTTTCTTT. Encoded protein: CASSDSRSGDTEAFF.